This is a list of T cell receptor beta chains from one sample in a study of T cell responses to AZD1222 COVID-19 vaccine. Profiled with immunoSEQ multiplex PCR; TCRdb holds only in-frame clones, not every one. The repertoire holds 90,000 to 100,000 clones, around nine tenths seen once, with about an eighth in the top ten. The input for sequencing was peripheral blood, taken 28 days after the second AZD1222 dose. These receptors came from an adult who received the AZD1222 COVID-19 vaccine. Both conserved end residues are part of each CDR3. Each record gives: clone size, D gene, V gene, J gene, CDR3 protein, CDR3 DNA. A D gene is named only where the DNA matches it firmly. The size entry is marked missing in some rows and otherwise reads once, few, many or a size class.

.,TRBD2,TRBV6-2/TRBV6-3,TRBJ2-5,CASSPFTSGGETQYF,TGTGCCAGCAGTCCCTTTACTAGCGGGGGAGAGACCCAGTACTTC
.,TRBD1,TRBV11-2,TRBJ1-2,CASSARDSLRGYTF,TGTGCCAGCAGCGCCCGGGACAGCCTTAGGGGCTACACCTTC
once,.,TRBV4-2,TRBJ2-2,CASSGTGVSTGELFF,TGTGCCAGCAGCGGTACGGGGGTTTCAACCGGGGAGCTGTTTTTT
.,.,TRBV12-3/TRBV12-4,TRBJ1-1,CASRPGPTEAFF,TGTGCCAGCAGGCCGGGACCTACTGAAGCTTTCTTT
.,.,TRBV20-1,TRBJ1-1,CSALRDTEAFF,TGCAGTGCCCTGAGGGACACTGAAGCTTTCTTT
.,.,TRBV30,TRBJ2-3,CAWSSGLSTDTQYF,TGTGCCTGGAGCTCGGGATTGAGCACAGATACGCAGTATTTT
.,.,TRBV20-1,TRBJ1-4,CSASVIVTTNEKLFF,TGCAGTGCTAGTGTAATCGTTACAACTAATGAAAAACTGTTTTTT
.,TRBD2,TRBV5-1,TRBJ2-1,CASSLASGGYNEQFF,TGCGCCAGCAGCTTGGCCAGCGGGGGCTACAATGAGCAGTTCTTC
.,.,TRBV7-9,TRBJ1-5,CASSFTDVYSNQPQHF,TGTGCCAGCAGCTTCACCGACGTATATAGCAATCAGCCCCAGCATTTT
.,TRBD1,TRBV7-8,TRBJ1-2,CASSPSLGQGIQGYTF,TGTGCCAGCAGCCCGAGCCTCGGACAGGGAATTCAGGGCTACACCTTC
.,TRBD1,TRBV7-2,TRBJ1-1,CASRKGGTANTEAFF,TGTGCCAGCAGGAAAGGAGGGACAGCCAACACTGAAGCTTTCTTT
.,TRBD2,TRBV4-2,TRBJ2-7,CASSQDSSGRGYEQYF,TGTGCCAGCAGCCAAGATAGTAGCGGGAGGGGGTACGAGCAGTACTTC
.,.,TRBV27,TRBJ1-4,CASSLSQPATNEKLFF,TGTGCCAGCAGTTTATCGCAGCCTGCAACTAATGAAAAACTGTTTTTT
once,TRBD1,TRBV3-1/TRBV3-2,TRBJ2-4,CASSQWTGRQNIQYF,TGTGCCAGCAGCCAGTGGACAGGGCGACAAAACATTCAGTACTTC
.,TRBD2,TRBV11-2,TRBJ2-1,CASSLVVAGAGSYNEQFF,TGTGCCAGCAGCTTAGTTGTAGCGGGAGCCGGCTCCTACAATGAGCAGTTCTTC